This T cell receptor beta chain was identified in a study of blood T cell repertoires in COVID-19. Germline trimming cut 4 bases from V and 2 bases from J; bases unmatched to any gene: 11. The CDR3 has 16 residues. Germline CDR1 reads SQVTM; CDR2 reads ANQGSEA. The repertoire was sequenced with immunoSEQ multiplex PCR; TCRdb's copy has only in-frame clones and lacks some. The table shows 150,000 to 200,000 clones, with about 82% occurring only once. This receptor was taken from a woman younger than 45 with acute or convalescent COVID-19. The V gene is TRBV29-1, the J gene TRBJ1-5; 7 bases match TRBD1. Material: peripheral blood. CDR3 DNA: TGCAGCGTTGCTCAGGGGGGAATCGGGGGCAATCAGCCCCAGCATTTT. This gives the protein CSVAQGGIGGNQPQHF.